This T cell receptor (beta chain) derives from a study of cytomegalovirus exposure and HLA in healthy donors. Primers for the PCR totalled 60 Vbeta and 13 Jbeta. Profiled with immunoSEQ multiplex PCR; TCRdb holds only in-frame clones, not every one. The sample lists approximately 100,000 clones; around 80% were seen once. Only a few counts were recorded for this clone. Its antigen is not identified. Study-wide results and caveats: What a later analysis showed was that several of the most significant clusters appeared linked to common viral pathogens. Near-uniform donor sequencing depth was presumed by presence/absence analyses.

Germline CDR1 is SGHRS and CDR2 is YFSETQ. The CDR3 loop spans 14 amino acids. The V end lost 4 bases, the J end lost 2 bases, and 12 bases lay between the germline ends. The clonotype comes from a human donor in good health. The chain uses TRBV5-1 and TRBJ1-2; D uncertain. The sample taken for sequencing was PBMCs. The CDR3 protein is CASSLLTSNYGYTF. The CDR3 nucleotides read TGCGCCAGCAGCCTATTGACAAGCAACTATGGCTACACCTTC.